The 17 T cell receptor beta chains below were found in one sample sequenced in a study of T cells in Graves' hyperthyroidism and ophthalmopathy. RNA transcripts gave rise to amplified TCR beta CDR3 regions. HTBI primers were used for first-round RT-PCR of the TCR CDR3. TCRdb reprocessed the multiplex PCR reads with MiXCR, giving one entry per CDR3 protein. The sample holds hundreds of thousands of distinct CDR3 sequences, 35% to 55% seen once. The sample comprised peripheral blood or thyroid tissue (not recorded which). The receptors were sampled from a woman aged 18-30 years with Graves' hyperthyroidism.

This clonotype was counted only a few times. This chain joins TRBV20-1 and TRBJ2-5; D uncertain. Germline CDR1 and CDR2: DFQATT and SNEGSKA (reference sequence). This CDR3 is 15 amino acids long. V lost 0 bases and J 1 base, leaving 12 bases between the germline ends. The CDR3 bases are TGCAGTGCTAGAGATGGTACTCGTCTCCAAGAGACCCAGTACTTC. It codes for CSARDGTRLQETQYF.

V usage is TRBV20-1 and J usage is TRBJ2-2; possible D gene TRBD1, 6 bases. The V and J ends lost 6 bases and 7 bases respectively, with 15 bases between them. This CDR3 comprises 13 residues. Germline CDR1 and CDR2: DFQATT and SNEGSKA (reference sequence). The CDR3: CSALVGANGELFF. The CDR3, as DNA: TGCAGTGCCCTGGTGGGGGCAAACGGGGAGCTGTTTTTT.

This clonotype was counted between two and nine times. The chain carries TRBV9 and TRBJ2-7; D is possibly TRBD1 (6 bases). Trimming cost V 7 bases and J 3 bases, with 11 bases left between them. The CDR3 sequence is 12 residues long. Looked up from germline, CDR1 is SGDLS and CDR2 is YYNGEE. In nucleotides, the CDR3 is TGTGCCAGCGGGGGCGGTAGCTACGAGCAGTACTTC. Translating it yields CASGGGSYEQYF.

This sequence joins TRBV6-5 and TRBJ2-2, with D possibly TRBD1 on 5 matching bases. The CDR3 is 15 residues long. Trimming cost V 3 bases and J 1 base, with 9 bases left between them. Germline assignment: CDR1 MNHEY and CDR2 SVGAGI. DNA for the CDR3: TGTGCCAGCAGTTATCAGGGATGGAACACCGGGGAGCTGTTTTTT. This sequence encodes CASSYQGWNTGELFF.

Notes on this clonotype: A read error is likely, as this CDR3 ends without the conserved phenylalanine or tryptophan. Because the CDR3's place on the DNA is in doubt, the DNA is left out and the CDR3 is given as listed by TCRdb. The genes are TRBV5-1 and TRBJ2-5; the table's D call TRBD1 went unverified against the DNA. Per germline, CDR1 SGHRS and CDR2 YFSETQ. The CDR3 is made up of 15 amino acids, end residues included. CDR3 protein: CASSSRGAEGYTFGS.

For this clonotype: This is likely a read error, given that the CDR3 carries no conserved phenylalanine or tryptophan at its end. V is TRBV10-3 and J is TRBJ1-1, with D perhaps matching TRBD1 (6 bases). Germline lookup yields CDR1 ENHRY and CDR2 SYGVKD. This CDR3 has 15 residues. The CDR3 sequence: CASSSAPGQNTEAFL. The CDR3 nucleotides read TGTGCCAGCAGTTCCGCCCCGGGACAGAACACTGAAGCTTTCCTT.

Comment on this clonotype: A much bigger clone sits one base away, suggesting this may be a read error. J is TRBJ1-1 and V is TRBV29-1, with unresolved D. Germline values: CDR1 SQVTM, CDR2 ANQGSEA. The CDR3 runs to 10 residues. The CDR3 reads CIAQNTEAFF. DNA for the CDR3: TGCATCGCGCAGAACACTGAAGCTTTCTTT.

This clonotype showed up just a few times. The CDR3 region is CASSLADLRAYEQYF. The CDR3 DNA is TGTGCCAGCAGCTTAGCGGACCTGCGGGCTTACGAGCAGTACTTC. The rearrangement joins TRBV7-3 to TRBJ2-7, with D perhaps matching TRBD2 (5 bases). Germline loops: CDR1 SGHTA, CDR2 FQGTGA. The CDR3 length is 15 residues. V lost 2 bases, J lost 4 bases, and 15 bases lay in between.

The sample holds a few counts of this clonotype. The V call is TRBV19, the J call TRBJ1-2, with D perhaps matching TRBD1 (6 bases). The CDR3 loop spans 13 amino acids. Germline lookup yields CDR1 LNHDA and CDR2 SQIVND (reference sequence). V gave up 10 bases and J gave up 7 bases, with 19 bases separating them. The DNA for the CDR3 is TGTGCCACCGCGACATCAGGGGTGGGTGGCTACACCTTC. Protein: CATATSGVGGYTF. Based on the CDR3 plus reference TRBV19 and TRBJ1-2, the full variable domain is DGGITQSPKYLFRKEGQNVTLSCEQNLNHDAMYWYRQDPGQGLRLIYYSQIVNDFQKGDIAEGYSVSREKKESFPLTVTSAQKNPTAFYLCATATSGVGGYTFGSGTRLTVV.

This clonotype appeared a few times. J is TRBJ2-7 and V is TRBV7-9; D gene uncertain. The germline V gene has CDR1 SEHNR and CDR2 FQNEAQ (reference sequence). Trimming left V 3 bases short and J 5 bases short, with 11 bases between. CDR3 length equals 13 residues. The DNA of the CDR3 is TGTGCCAGCAGCTTGGACCCTACGAACGAGCAGTACTTC. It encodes CASSLDPTNEQYF.

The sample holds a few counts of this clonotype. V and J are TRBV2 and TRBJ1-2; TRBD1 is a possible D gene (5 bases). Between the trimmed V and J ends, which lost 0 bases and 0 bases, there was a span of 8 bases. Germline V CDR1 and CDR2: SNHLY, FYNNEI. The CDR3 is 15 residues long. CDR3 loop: CASSEADRANYGYTF. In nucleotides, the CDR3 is TGTGCCAGCAGTGAAGCTGACAGAGCTAACTATGGCTACACCTTC. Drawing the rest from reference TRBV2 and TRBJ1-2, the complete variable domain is EPEVTQTPSHQVTQMGQEVILRCVPISNHLYFYWYRQILGQKVEFLVSFYNNEISEKSEIFDDQFSVERPDGSNFTLKIRSTKLEDSAMYFCASSEADRANYGYTFGSGTRLTVV.

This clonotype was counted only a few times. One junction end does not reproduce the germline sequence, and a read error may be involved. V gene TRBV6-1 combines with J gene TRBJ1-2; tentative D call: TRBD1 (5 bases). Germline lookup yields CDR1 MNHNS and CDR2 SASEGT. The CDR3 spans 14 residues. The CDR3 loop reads CASREGTRGYGYTF. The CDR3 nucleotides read TGTGCCAGCAGGGAAGGGACGCGAGGCTATGGCTACACCTTC.

The DNA of the CDR3 is TGCAGTGCCCGAATATCGGGCGGGAGTCGTGAGCAGTACTTC. Its protein product is CSARISGGSREQYF. The chain uses TRBV20-1 and TRBJ2-7; 7 bases agree with TRBD2. Germline V gene sequence: CDR1 DFQATT, CDR2 SNEGSKA (reference sequence). V was pared by 6 bases and J by 7 bases, with 15 bases of the junction left unmatched. The length of the CDR3 is 14 residues.

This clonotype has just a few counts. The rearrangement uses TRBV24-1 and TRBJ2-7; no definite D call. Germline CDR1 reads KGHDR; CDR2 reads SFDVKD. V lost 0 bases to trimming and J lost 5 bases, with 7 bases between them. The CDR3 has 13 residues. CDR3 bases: TGTGCCACCAGTGATTTGCAGTTCCACGAGCAGTACTTC. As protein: CATSDLQFHEQYF.

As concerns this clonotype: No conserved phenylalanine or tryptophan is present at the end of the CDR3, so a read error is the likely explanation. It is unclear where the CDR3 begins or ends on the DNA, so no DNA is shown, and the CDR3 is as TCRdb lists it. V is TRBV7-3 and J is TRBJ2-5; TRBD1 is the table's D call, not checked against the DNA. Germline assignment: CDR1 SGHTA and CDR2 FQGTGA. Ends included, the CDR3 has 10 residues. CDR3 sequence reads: CASSWGSRNT.

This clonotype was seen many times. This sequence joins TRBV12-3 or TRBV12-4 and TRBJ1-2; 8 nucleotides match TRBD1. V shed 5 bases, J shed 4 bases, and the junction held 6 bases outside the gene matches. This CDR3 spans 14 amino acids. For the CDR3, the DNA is TGTGCCAGCAGTCTCCGGACAGGGAGCTATGGCTACACCTTC. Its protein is CASSLRTGSYGYTF.

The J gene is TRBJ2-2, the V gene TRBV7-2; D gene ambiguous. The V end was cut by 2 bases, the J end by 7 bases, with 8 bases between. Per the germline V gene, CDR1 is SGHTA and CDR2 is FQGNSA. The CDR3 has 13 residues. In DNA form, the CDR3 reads TGTGCCAGCAGCTTAAGTTTTGGCGGGGAGCTGTTTTTT. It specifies CASSLSFGGELFF.